These 22 T cell receptor beta chains were all obtained from the same sample, sequenced in a study of cytomegalovirus exposure and HLA in healthy donors. The primer mix had 60 Vbeta and 13 Jbeta primers. Produced via immunoSEQ multiplex PCR; TCRdb's table is partial and in-frame only. This repertoire shows under 200,000 clones, over 75% found once; its top ten account for roughly 13%. Sequencing was performed on PBMCs. The receptors stem from a man aged 50 to 60 in good health and CMV-seropositive.

This chain links TRBV19 with TRBJ2-2, with 10 bases identical to TRBD2. V shed 8 bases and J 1 base; nucleotides not matched to a gene: 7. This CDR3 comprises 16 residues. Germline V gene sequence: CDR1 LNHDA, CDR2 SQIVND (reference sequence). The CDR3 region is CASLKRGGLNTGELFF. The CDR3 DNA is TGTGCCAGTCTAAAGCGGGGGGGACTGAACACCGGGGAGCTGTTTTTT.

J is TRBJ2-1 and V is TRBV4-3; 9 nucleotides match TRBD1. V lost 8 bases, J lost 4 bases, and 9 bases stayed unmatched. The CDR3 totals 15 residues. CDR1 LGHNA and CDR2 YSLEER come from the germline V gene. In DNA, the CDR3 is TGCGCCAGCTCCGAGGGGACAGGGATTTACAATGAGCAGTTCTTC. Amino acid sequence: CASSEGTGIYNEQFF.

The chain couples TRBV6-5 to TRBJ1-4, with D hard to call. The CDR3 has 16 residues. The V gene lost 0 bases and the J gene lost 7 bases, with 15 bases spanning the gap. Per germline, CDR1 MNHEY and CDR2 SVGAGI. CDR3 bases: TGTGCCAGCAGTTACTCACACGGGAGTACGGCTGAAAAACTGTTTTTT. As protein: CASSYSHGSTAEKLFF.

J is TRBJ1-1 and V is TRBV19, with D perhaps TRBD1 (5 bases). The CDR3 totals 12 residues. From germline, CDR1 is LNHDA and CDR2 SQIVND (reference sequence). V was cut by 3 bases and J by 11 bases, with 13 bases left in between. The CDR3 region has the DNA TGTGCCAGTAGTATTGACCGGGGGACCGCTTTCTTT. Its translation is CASSIDRGTAFF.

The rearrangement uses TRBV27 and TRBJ2-2; no clear D gene. CDR3 length: 13 residues. Germline values: CDR1 MNHEY, CDR2 SMNVEV (reference sequence). Trimming stripped 7 bases from V and 6 bases from J, with 12 bases between. This CDR3 reads CASIGQVSGELFF. CDR3 DNA: TGTGCCAGCATCGGCCAGGTTTCCGGGGAGCTGTTTTTT.

This clone was observed a single time. CDR3 nucleotide sequence: TGTGCCTGGAGTGTGAGGCCCGGCAGGGATGGTTCGAACTATGGCTACACCTTC. Translating gives CAWSVRPGRDGSNYGYTF. J is TRBJ1-2 and V is TRBV30; a possible D gene is TRBD1 (5 bases). The CDR3 has 18 residues. V was shortened by 0 bases and J by 2 bases, with 22 bases between the two germline ends. Germline CDR1 is GTSNPN and CDR2 is SVGIG (reference sequence).

V and J are TRBV28 and TRBJ1-2; 7 nucleotides line up with TRBD1. Germline V gene data show CDR1 as MDHEN and CDR2 as SYDVKM. The V and J ends lost 5 bases and 10 bases, in that order; junction bases with no gene match: 13. This CDR3 is built from 14 residues. The CDR3 here is CASSPDGTALPYTF. In DNA form, the CDR3 reads TGTGCCAGCAGTCCAGATGGGACAGCCCTCCCCTACACCTTC.

This clone was seen only once. This rearrangement joins TRBV29-1 to TRBJ2-3; D is undetermined. In germline, CDR1 is SQVTM, CDR2 ANQGSEA. This CDR3 comprises 10 residues. The V end lost 8 bases, the J end lost 4 bases, and 7 bases lay between the germline ends. The CDR3 nucleotides read TGCAGCCTAGACTCAGATACGCAGTATTTT. Translation gives CSLDSDTQYF.

The CDR3 sequence is CASSYSQAGQPQHF. The CDR3 bases are TGTGCCAGCAGTTACTCGCAGGCTGGACAGCCCCAGCATTTT. J is TRBJ1-5 and V is TRBV6-5, with D unresolved. V lost 0 bases and J 7 bases, leaving 10 bases between the germline ends. The CDR3 runs to 14 residues. Germline V gives CDR1 MNHEY, CDR2 SVGAGI.

This clone was counted a few times. CDR3 DNA sequence: TGTGCCAGCAGCTTAGATCAGGGGGGAACTAATGAAAAACTGTTTTTT. Translating it yields CASSLDQGGTNEKLFF. This chain connects TRBV11-2 to TRBJ1-4; 7 nucleotides agree with TRBD1. The CDR3 spans 16 residues. Germline lookup yields CDR1 SGHAT and CDR2 FQNNGV. Trimming at V came to 0 bases and at J to 1 base, leaving 2 bases not matched to a gene.

The chain recombines TRBV11-2 with TRBJ1-2, with D hard to call. Germline CDR1 reads SGHAT; CDR2 reads FQNNGV. The V end lost 1 base, the J end lost 6 bases, and 15 bases lay between the germline ends. CDR3 length equals 15 residues. CDR3 region: CASSLGVGLRDGYTF. Written as DNA, the CDR3 is TGTGCCAGCAGCTTAGGGGTCGGCTTGCGGGATGGCTACACCTTC.

The V gene is TRBV10-1, the J gene TRBJ1-6; 12 positions agree with TRBD1. Germline V gene lookup returns CDR1 WNHNN and CDR2 SYGVQD (reference sequence). CDR3 size: 14 residues. V was clipped by 8 bases and J by 9 bases; unmatched bases: 5. The CDR3 region is CASQKGQGASPLHF. CDR3 in DNA: TGCGCCAGCCAAAAGGGACAGGGGGCTTCACCCCTCCACTTT.

This CDR3 reads CAISESQDTEAFF. In DNA, the CDR3 is TGTGCCATCAGTGAGTCTCAGGACACTGAAGCTTTCTTT. The genes are TRBV10-3 and TRBJ1-1; D unresolved. The germline gives CDR1 ENHRY, CDR2 SYGVKD. Between the trimmed V and J ends, which lost 0 bases and 3 bases, there was a span of 5 bases. The CDR3 runs to 13 residues.

This clone was observed a single time. The rearrangement links TRBV7-2 to TRBJ1-2; 7 positions match TRBD1. The ends lost 6 bases at V and 5 bases at J; junction bases unmatched: 6. The CDR3 spans 13 residues. Germline V gives CDR1 SGHTA, CDR2 FQGNSA. Written as DNA, the CDR3 is TGTGCCAGCAGATCCGGGACAGATTATGGCTACACCTTC. This codes for CASRSGTDYGYTF. Complete variable domain (other parts from reference TRBV7-2 and TRBJ1-2): GAGVSQSPSNKVTEKGKDVELRCDPISGHTALYWYRQSLGQGLEFLIYFQGNSAPDKSGLPSDRFSAERTGGSVSTLTIQRTQQEDSAVYLCASRSGTDYGYTFGSGTRLTVV.

This chain joins TRBV5-1 and TRBJ2-1; 8 bases agree with TRBD2. CDR3 length equals 20 residues. CDR1 SGHRS and CDR2 YFSETQ come from the germline V gene. After removal of 0 bases from V and 8 bases from J, the junction contained 22 bases not matched to a gene. The CDR3 loop reads CASSLGWRGEYLPNRDEQFF. CDR3 DNA sequence: TGCGCCAGCAGCTTGGGTTGGCGGGGGGAATACCTTCCCAACCGGGATGAGCAGTTCTTC.

This rearrangement joins TRBV7-2 to TRBJ2-3, with D possibly matching TRBD1 (6 bases). With 6 bases removed from V and 0 bases from J, the gap between germline ends came to 16 bases. In germline, CDR1 is SGHTA, CDR2 FQGNSA. This CDR3 region has 16 residues. The CDR3 sequence is CASRYQDSLSTDTQYF. Written as DNA, the CDR3 is TGTGCCAGCAGATACCAGGACAGCTTAAGCACAGATACGCAGTATTTT.

This chain links TRBV11-3 with TRBJ2-7; tentative D call: TRBD1 (5 bases). The CDR3 length is 15 residues. V lost 3 bases and J lost 4, with 16 bases in between. Germline values: CDR1 SGHNT, CDR2 YENEEA. CDR3 sequence: CASSLKQGRGYEQYF. The CDR3 DNA is TGTGCCAGCAGCTTGAAGCAGGGAAGAGGTTACGAGCAGTACTTC.

The rearrangement uses TRBV11-2 and TRBJ1-2, with D possibly TRBD1 on 6 matching bases. The CDR3 length is 13 residues. CDR1 is SGHAT, CDR2 FQNNGV, per germline. Trimming cost V 3 bases and J 5 bases, with 10 bases left between them. CDR3 bases: TGTGCCAGCAGCTTGGGGGCCACATATGGCTACACCTTC. This translates into CASSLGATYGYTF.

The rearrangement links TRBV28 to TRBJ1-5; D gene unclear. Germline V gene data show CDR1 as MDHEN and CDR2 as SYDVKM. The length of the CDR3 is 15 residues. Trimming stripped 4 bases from V and 4 bases from J, with 14 bases between. DNA of the CDR3: TGTGCCAGCAGTTCCCCGGGTAGGCCGAATCAGCCCCAGCATTTT. Its protein product is CASSSPGRPNQPQHF.

The rearrangement uses TRBV27 and TRBJ1-3; D gene ambiguous. The CDR3 contains 15 residues. V lost 0 bases and J 1 base, leaving 7 bases between the germline ends. The V gene's germline CDR1 is MNHEY and CDR2 SMNVEV (reference sequence). CDR3 loop: CASSLSRASGNTIYF. CDR3 bases: TGTGCCAGCAGTTTATCGCGGGCGTCTGGAAACACCATATATTTT.

The V gene is TRBV6-6, the J gene TRBJ2-2, with TRBD2 matching over 7 bases. The ends lost 2 bases at V and 3 bases at J; junction bases unmatched: 0. CDR3 length: 14 amino acids. CDR1 is MNHNY, CDR2 SVGAGI, per germline (reference sequence). CDR3 sequence (DNA): TGTGCCAGCAGTTACGGGGGGGACACCGGGGAGCTGTTTTTT. Encoded protein: CASSYGGDTGELFF.

Written as DNA, the CDR3 is TGCAGCGTGATGGGGACATGGGACACCAAGCGCGTGGCTTTCTTT. Amino acid sequence: CSVMGTWDTKRVAFF. V usage is TRBV29-1 and J usage is TRBJ1-1; tentatively, D is TRBD1 (6 bases). The CDR3 sequence is 15 residues long. The V end was cut by 6 bases, the J end by 11 bases, with 28 bases between. Germline assignment: CDR1 SQVTM and CDR2 ANQGSEA.